The 12 T cell receptor beta chains below were found in one sample sequenced in a study of OX40 agonist ivuxolimab in advanced cancers. TCRdb's copy holds only in-frame clones and misses some; the assay was immunoSEQ multiplex PCR. The table shows about 57,000 clones, with around 83% occurring only once. The source was CD4+ or CD8+ T cells sorted from blood, collected in a trial of the OX40 agonist ivuxolimab. The receptors shown here come from an adult with an advanced solid tumor such as melanoma, head and neck, liver or kidney cancer.

The chain carries TRBV7-8 and TRBJ2-5; 7 nucleotides align to TRBD2. From germline, CDR1 is SGHVS and CDR2 FQNEAQ. The CDR3 totals 15 residues. The junction had 5 bases not matched to a gene; V was cut back by 3 bases and J by 1 base. CDR3: CASSFLTGGQETQYF. The CDR3 DNA is TGTGCCAGCAGCTTTTTGACGGGGGGCCAAGAGACCCAGTACTTC.

The chain employs TRBV27 and TRBJ1-5, with D uncertain. The CDR3 is 15 residues long. V was shortened by 5 bases and J by 4 bases, with 15 bases between the two germline ends. CDR1 and CDR2 from the germline V gene are MNHEY and SMNVEV (reference sequence). CDR3 bases: TGTGCCAGCAGTAACGGGCCGAATTTAAATCAGCCCCAGCATTTT. Residues: CASSNGPNLNQPQHF.

The chain couples TRBV18 to TRBJ2-1; 8 nucleotides line up with TRBD2. The CDR3 runs 17 residues. V lost 1 base, J lost 5 bases, and 10 bases stayed unmatched. Germline lookup yields CDR1 KGHSH and CDR2 LQKENI. The CDR3 reads CASSPLSPGGTNNEQFF. DNA for the CDR3: TGTGCCAGCTCACCACTCTCTCCGGGGGGGACAAACAATGAGCAGTTCTTC.

CDR3 sequence reads: CAISESRNTEAFF. In nucleotides, the CDR3 is TGTGCCATCAGTGAGTCTAGGAACACTGAAGCTTTCTTT. The chain links TRBV10-3 to TRBJ1-1; D not certain. The CDR3 is 13 residues long. Germline V lookup: CDR1 ENHRY, CDR2 SYGVKD. Trimming removed 0 bases from V and 1 base from J, with 3 bases in between.

The V call is TRBV30, the J call TRBJ1-2; 10 bases line up with TRBD1. CDR1 is GTSNPN, CDR2 SVGIG, per germline (reference sequence). CDR3 size: 14 residues. V shed 1 base, J shed 3 bases, and the junction held 2 bases outside the gene matches. The CDR3 DNA follows: TGTGCCTGGAGTGATGGACAGGGGGACTATGGCTACACCTTC. It specifies CAWSDGQGDYGYTF. The variable domain in full, completed from reference TRBV30 and TRBJ1-2, reads SQTIHQWPATLVQPVGSPLSLECTVEGTSNPNLYWYRQAAGRGLQLLFYSVGIGQISSEVPQNLSASRPQDRQFILSSKKLLLSDSGFYLCAWSDGQGDYGYTFGSGTRLTVV.

This chain joins TRBV19 and TRBJ1-1, with a tentative D call TRBD1 (5 bases). Germline CDR1 LNHDA, CDR2 SQIVND (reference sequence). The CDR3 has 13 amino acids. Trimming left V 4 bases short and J 4 bases short, with 10 bases between. This CDR3 is CASSTRALTEAFF. The CDR3 coding sequence is TGTGCCAGTAGTACCAGGGCCCTCACTGAAGCTTTCTTT.

The chain employs TRBV25-1 and TRBJ1-2, with 8 positions matching TRBD1. This CDR3 comprises 14 residues. V lost 6 bases to trimming and J lost 8 bases; unmatched junction nucleotides: 11. Germline CDR1 and CDR2: MGHDK and SYGVNS. The CDR3 reads CASSGQGRGWGYTF. The CDR3 coding sequence is TGTGCCAGCAGCGGACAGGGACGCGGCTGGGGCTACACCTTC.

This clone was detected a few times. This chain connects TRBV19 to TRBJ1-5; D gene ambiguous. V was cut by 5 bases and J by 8 bases, with 10 bases left in between. This CDR3 spans 12 amino acids. Germline CDR1 LNHDA, CDR2 SQIVND (reference sequence). The CDR3 DNA sequence: TGTGCCAGTAGTTTGACCAGCAAGCCCCAGCATTTT. Translated, it gives CASSLTSKPQHF. The full variable domain, with the rest looked up from reference TRBV19 and TRBJ1-5, is DGGITQSPKYLFRKEGQNVTLSCEQNLNHDAMYWYRQDPGQGLRLIYYSQIVNDFQKGDIAEGYSVSREKKESFPLTVTSAQKNPTAFYLCASSLTSKPQHFGDGTRLSIL.

The count of this clone is one. The chain joins TRBV11-2 to TRBJ1-1; a weak D match, TRBD1 (5 bases). The CDR3 has 13 amino acids. Trimming removed 3 bases at V and 8 bases at J, with 13 bases between. Germline lookup yields CDR1 SGHAT and CDR2 FQNNGV. CDR3 DNA: TGTGCCAGCAGCTTTAGGGCGGACATCGAAGCTTTCTTT. Protein product: CASSFRADIEAFF.

The genes are TRBV15 and TRBJ1-1, with 11 bases aligning to TRBD1. The CDR3 has 15 amino acids. J lost 3 bases, V lost 2 bases, and 2 bases had no gene match. Germline CDR1 is LNHNV and CDR2 is YYDKDF (reference sequence). CDR3 residues: CATSRMGQGDTEAFF. DNA of the CDR3: TGTGCCACCAGCAGAATGGGACAGGGGGACACTGAAGCTTTCTTT. Full variable domain (outside the CDR3, taken from reference TRBV15 and TRBJ1-1): DAMVIQNPRYQVTQFGKPVTLSCSQTLNHNVMYWYQQKSSQAPKLLFHYYDKDFNNEADTPDNFQSRRPNTSFCFLDIRSPGLGDTAMYLCATSRMGQGDTEAFFGQGTRLTVV.

V is TRBV2 and J is TRBJ2-1; weak D call: TRBD2 (5 bases). The CDR3 length is 14 residues. Between the trimmed V and J ends, which lost 3 bases and 7 bases, there was a span of 13 bases. CDR1 is SNHLY and CDR2 is FYNNEI in the germline V gene. The CDR3: CASSEGYTGNEQFF. DNA of the CDR3: TGTGCCAGCAGTGAGGGATACACGGGGAATGAGCAGTTCTTC. The full variable domain, in which reference TRBV2 and TRBJ2-1 provide the parts outside the CDR3, is EPEVTQTPSHQVTQMGQEVILRCVPISNHLYFYWYRQILGQKVEFLVSFYNNEISEKSEIFDDQFSVERPDGSNFTLKIRSTKLEDSAMYFCASSEGYTGNEQFFGPGTRLTVL.

V and J are TRBV18 and TRBJ2-5; D remains unclear. Trimming took off 3 bases at V and 3 bases at J, with 2 bases between the two ends. The CDR3 loop spans 11 amino acids. CDR1 KGHSH and CDR2 LQKENI come from the germline V gene. CDR3 DNA sequence: TGTGCCAGCTCACCCGAAGAGACCCAGTACTTC. Its translation: CASSPEETQYF.